This TCR beta chain derives from a study of shared clonotypes between healthy human individuals. Findings and caveats of the study: Sharing of clonotypes among donors was expected to vary with sequencing depth.

CDR3 length equals 13 residues. The ends were cut back, 8 bases at V and 2 bases at J, with 12 bases in the middle. Germline values: CDR1 MNHNS, CDR2 SASEGT. DNA at 150 to 250 ng, tens of thousands of T cell genomes, went into sorted-subset replicate PCRs. TCRdb's copy holds only in-frame clones and misses some; the assay was immunoSEQ multiplex PCR. This table has 95,000 to 120,000 clones, around two thirds appearing once. In regard to this clone: Its antigen is still unknown.

V gene TRBV6-1 combines with J gene TRBJ1-1; D perhaps matches TRBD1 (5 bases). The TCR originated in a woman aged 25-40 years in good health. The sequenced sample consisted of memory CD8+ T cells sorted from blood. The subset denotes: CD45RO+ cells pooled with CCR7-negative TemRA cells. The CDR3 sequence is CASFNRPNTEAFF. The CDR3 bases are TGTGCCAGCTTTAACAGGCCAAACACTGAAGCTTTCTTT.